Below are 29 T cell receptor beta chains sequenced from a single sample in a study of OX40 agonist ivuxolimab in advanced cancers. Sequencing was performed with immunoSEQ multiplex PCR; in TCRdb, only in-frame clones are kept and a portion is missing. The table includes approximately 40,000 clones, roughly four fifths detected once. This specimen consisted of CD4+ or CD8+ T cells sorted from blood, obtained in a trial of the OX40 agonist ivuxolimab. The receptor set was obtained from an adult with an advanced solid tumor such as melanoma, head and neck, liver or kidney cancer.

This rearrangement joins TRBV27 to TRBJ1-2, with D uncertain. This CDR3 is built from 15 residues. CDR1 and CDR2 (germline): MNHEY, SMNVEV (reference sequence). The germline V and J ends were trimmed by 8 bases and 4 bases, with 20 bases remaining between them. The CDR3 protein is CASGSGPFPLYGYTF. CDR3 sequence (DNA): TGTGCCAGCGGATCTGGCCCCTTCCCCCTCTATGGCTACACCTTC.

The rearrangement joins TRBV27 to TRBJ2-1; D gene uncertain. The CDR3 has 11 residues. Trimming left V 5 bases short and J 5 bases short, with 4 bases between. Germline V gene data show CDR1 as MNHEY and CDR2 as SMNVEV (reference sequence). The CDR3, as DNA: TGTGCCAGCAGTGCTAACAATGAGCAGTTCTTC. It encodes CASSANNEQFF.

This clone ranks as large. The V call is TRBV11-3, the J call TRBJ1-2, with TRBD1 identical over 7 bases. V was pared by 1 base and J by 5 bases, with 10 bases of the junction left unmatched. The CDR3 is 16 amino acids. Germline V gene sequence: CDR1 SGHNT, CDR2 YENEEA. The CDR3 loop is CASSLGIDRARYGYTF. The CDR3 DNA is TGTGCCAGCAGCTTAGGCATAGACAGGGCAAGATATGGCTACACCTTC.

V is TRBV6-1 and J is TRBJ2-7; TRBD1 aligns across 11 bases. Germline loops: CDR1 MNHNS, CDR2 SASEGT. Trimming took 6 bases from V and 0 from J; bases not matched to a gene: 4. The CDR3 sequence is 15 residues long. The CDR3 DNA reads as TGTGCCAGCAGCGCTGGGACAGGGGGCTCCTACGAGCAGTACTTC. It yields the protein CASSAGTGGSYEQYF.

This clone occurred a few times. The gene calls are TRBV5-6 and TRBJ2-2; D gene unclear. V was trimmed by 4 bases and J by 0 bases, leaving 4 bases between them. The V gene's germline CDR1 is SGHDT and CDR2 YYEEEE. This CDR3 comprises 13 residues. The CDR3 here is CASSAPNTGELFF. CDR3 DNA: TGTGCCAGCAGCGCGCCGAACACCGGGGAGCTGTTTTTT.

The genes are TRBV27 and TRBJ2-3; 11 bases line up with TRBD2. The CDR3 is made up of 16 amino acids. Germline trimming cut 4 bases from V and 4 bases from J; bases unmatched to any gene: 7. CDR1 and CDR2 (germline): MNHEY, SMNVEV (reference sequence). CDR3 residues: CASSSLGLAESDTQYF. The CDR3 region has the DNA TGTGCCAGCAGTTCCCTGGGACTAGCGGAATCAGATACGCAGTATTTT.

The chain carries TRBV12-1 and TRBJ1-5; the DNA was not compared with TRBD1, the D call given in the table. TRBV12-1 is listed as a pseudogene. CDR3 length: 16 amino acids. CDR3 DNA sequence: TGTGCCAGCAGCTTAAAGACAGGGGGTTGGAATCAGCCCCAGCATTTT. It translates to CASSLKTGGWNQPQHF.

V gene TRBV4-2 combines with J gene TRBJ2-7; 8 nucleotides align to TRBD1. The CDR3 has 16 residues. Germline loops: CDR1 LGHNA, CDR2 YNFKEQ. V lost 0 bases, J lost 3 bases, and 7 bases stayed unmatched. CDR3 residues: CASSQEGTGVYYEQYF. The CDR3 region has the DNA TGTGCCAGCAGCCAAGAAGGGACAGGTGTCTACTACGAGCAGTACTTC.

The rearrangement joins TRBV13 to TRBJ2-2; 11 bases match TRBD1. Germline values: CDR1 PRHDT, CDR2 FYEKMQ (reference sequence). CDR3 length: 16 residues. With V trimmed by 4 bases and J by 2 bases, 3 bases remained unmatched. For the CDR3, the DNA is TGTGCCAGCAGCTCCTGGACAGGGGGCAACACCGGGGAGCTGTTTTTT. It specifies CASSSWTGGNTGELFF.

The chain has TRBV5-1 and TRBJ2-7; no firm D call. Germline CDR1 and CDR2: SGHRS and YFSETQ. The CDR3 length is 14 residues. Between the trimmed V and J ends, which lost 1 base and 6 bases, there was a span of 14 bases. CDR3 nucleotide sequence: TGCGCCAGCAGCTTGAGCCCACCCACCCCCGAGCAGTACTTC. Translating it yields CASSLSPPTPEQYF.

The CDR3: CASSLGPGGGREQYF. CDR3 in DNA: TGCGCCAGCAGCTTGGGCCCGGGCGGGGGGAGAGAGCAGTACTTC. The J gene is TRBJ2-7, the V gene TRBV5-1, with 8 bases that match TRBD2. After removal of 0 bases from V and 7 bases from J, the junction contained 9 bases not matched to a gene. The CDR3 runs to 15 residues. Germline V gives CDR1 SGHRS, CDR2 YFSETQ.

The chain employs TRBV27 and TRBJ2-6; D may match TRBD1 or TRBD2 (6 bases each). V lost 8 bases and J lost 1, with 12 bases in between. Germline V gene lookup returns CDR1 MNHEY and CDR2 SMNVEV (reference sequence). There are 15 residues in the CDR3. DNA for the CDR3: TGTGCCAGCCGGGGGCTACTGTCTGGGGCCAACGTCCTGACTTTC. Its protein product is CASRGLLSGANVLTF.

This clone was counted a few times. The chain links TRBV27 to TRBJ2-1, with 9 bases fitting TRBD2. Germline CDR1 reads MNHEY; CDR2 reads SMNVEV (reference sequence). The V segment lost 5 bases and the J segment 1 base; nucleotides outside the gene matches: 0. The CDR3 contains 14 residues. CDR3 sequence reads: CASSSGGSYNEQFF. The CDR3 DNA reads as TGTGCCAGCAGTAGCGGGGGGTCCTACAATGAGCAGTTCTTC.

The chain has TRBV4-2 and TRBJ1-2, with D uncertain. The germline V gene has CDR1 LGHNA and CDR2 YNFKEQ. The CDR3 covers 12 residues. V was shortened by 5 bases and J by 4 bases, with 8 bases between the two germline ends. The CDR3 nucleotides read TGTGCCAGCAGCGCCGGATTCTATGGCTACACCTTC. Protein sequence: CASSAGFYGYTF.

The chain carries TRBV7-9 and TRBJ1-5, with 8 bases identical to TRBD1. Germline lookup yields CDR1 SEHNR and CDR2 FQNEAQ (reference sequence). The CDR3 consists of 14 residues. Trimming took 5 bases from V and 7 from J; bases not matched to a gene: 7. The CDR3 reads CASSLGQGNQPQHF. The DNA for the CDR3 is TGTGCCAGCAGCCTCGGACAGGGTAACCAGCCCCAGCATTTT.

The chain combines TRBV5-1 with TRBJ2-7; 8 bases fit TRBD1. The length of the CDR3 is 14 residues. Germline trimming cut 4 bases from V and 4 bases from J; bases unmatched to any gene: 7. Germline assignment: CDR1 SGHRS and CDR2 YFSETQ. This CDR3 reads CASSQAGGAYEQYF. The CDR3 nucleotides are TGCGCCAGCAGCCAGGCAGGGGGCGCTTACGAGCAGTACTTC. Full variable domain (rest looked up from reference TRBV5-1 and TRBJ2-7): KAGVTQTPRYLIKTRGQQVTLSCSPISGHRSVSWYQQTPGQGLQFLFEYFSETQRNKGNFPGRFSGRQFSNSRSEMNVSTLELGDSALYLCASSQAGGAYEQYFGPGTRLTVT.

The rearrangement uses TRBV5-6 and TRBJ2-1; the D gene is possibly TRBD1 (5 bases). CDR1 and CDR2 (germline): SGHDT, YYEEEE. This CDR3 spans 15 amino acids. V lost 0 bases, J lost 2 bases, and 9 bases lay in between. The CDR3 DNA is TGTGCCAGCAGCTTGGGGCAGGGCCCCTACAATGAGCAGTTCTTC. Its protein is CASSLGQGPYNEQFF.

This clone was counted between two and nine times. The gene calls are TRBV30 and TRBJ2-7, with 8 bases lining up with TRBD2. V lost 3 bases and J lost 6; bases outside the gene matches: 10. The CDR3 length is 14 residues. The germline V gene encodes CDR1 GTSNPN and CDR2 SVGIG (reference sequence). The CDR3 sequence is CAWSIAGWGTEQYF. The CDR3 DNA is TGTGCCTGGAGCATAGCGGGATGGGGAACCGAGCAGTACTTC.

The rearrangement uses TRBV6-4 and TRBJ2-3; D call uncertain. Trimming removed 3 bases at V and 0 bases at J, with 7 bases between. CDR1 is MRHNA, CDR2 SNTAGT, per germline. The length of the CDR3 is 14 residues. CDR3 in DNA: TGTGCCAGCAGTGAGGGTTTCAGCACAGATACGCAGTATTTT. Translation gives CASSEGFSTDTQYF.

This rearrangement joins TRBV18 to TRBJ2-6; tentatively, D is TRBD2 (6 bases). Trimming removed 3 bases at V and 3 bases at J, with 15 bases between. Germline CDR1 KGHSH, CDR2 LQKENI. This CDR3 is built from 17 residues. The CDR3 bases are TGTGCCAGCTCACCCGCGGGACCCCGGGTTGGGGCCAACGTCCTGACTTTC. This encodes CASSPAGPRVGANVLTF.

The genes are TRBV19 and TRBJ2-7; D possibly corresponds to TRBD2 (6 bases). Trimming removed 0 bases at V and 7 bases at J, with 16 bases between. The V gene's germline CDR1 is LNHDA and CDR2 SQIVND (reference sequence). This CDR3 has 15 amino acids. The CDR3 sequence: CASSIDRGTLFEQYF. The CDR3, as DNA: TGTGCCAGTAGTATAGATCGGGGGACGCTTTTTGAGCAGTACTTC.

By share of the sample, this clone is medium-sized (0.01 to 0.1%). The V gene is TRBV6-4, the J gene TRBJ2-3; tentatively, D is TRBD1 or TRBD2 (5 bases each). Looked up from germline, CDR1 is MRHNA and CDR2 is SNTAGT. Trimming pared 4 bases from V and 3 bases from J, leaving 11 bases between. The CDR3 totals 14 residues. The DNA of the CDR3 is TGTGCCAGCAGTGTAGAGGGGTCAACAGATACGCAGTATTTT. Translation: CASSVEGSTDTQYF.

The chain employs TRBV28 and TRBJ2-1; maybe TRBD1 (6 bases). This CDR3 has 13 amino acids. Germline loops: CDR1 MDHEN, CDR2 SYDVKM. V lost 6 bases, J lost 0 bases, and 6 bases lay in between. The CDR3, as DNA: TGTGCCAGCAGACAGGGCTCCTACAATGAGCAGTTCTTC. Translated: CASRQGSYNEQFF.

The chain has TRBV11-1 and TRBJ2-7; 13 nucleotides align to TRBD2. The CDR3 length is 16 residues. The J segment lost 0 bases and the V segment lost 5 bases, leaving 4 bases of the junction unmatched. Germline V gene data show CDR1 as SGHAT and CDR2 as FQDESV (reference sequence). CDR3 protein: CASSPWTSGSSYEQYF. The CDR3 bases are TGTGCCAGCAGCCCCTGGACTAGCGGGAGCTCCTACGAGCAGTACTTC. Full variable domain (outside the CDR3, taken from reference TRBV11-1 and TRBJ2-7): EAEVAQSPRYKITEKSQAVAFWCDPISGHATLYWYRQILGQGPELLVQFQDESVVDDSQLPKDRFSAERLKGVDSTLKIQPAELGDSAMYLCASSPWTSGSSYEQYFGPGTRLTVT.

This clone was seen more than once but under ten times. The chain uses TRBV28 and TRBJ1-2, with D unresolved. CDR1 and CDR2 from the germline V gene are MDHEN and SYDVKM. The CDR3 spans 14 residues. V gave up 5 bases and J gave up 5 bases, with 15 bases separating them. The CDR3 here is CASSNVLRDYGYTF. DNA for the CDR3: TGTGCCAGCAGTAACGTACTACGGGATTATGGCTACACCTTC.

The CDR3 DNA sequence: TGTGCCAGCAGCGTAGGAGTAGTACGGCTCACAGATACGCAGTATTTT. It codes for CASSVGVVRLTDTQYF. The chain employs TRBV9 and TRBJ2-3; no clear D gene. V lost 0 bases and J lost 2, with 13 bases in between. Germline V gives CDR1 SGDLS, CDR2 YYNGEE. The CDR3 runs to 16 residues.

The chain recombines TRBV7-6 with TRBJ1-2; TRBD1 matches 7 bases. The CDR3 extends over 13 amino acids. Germline V gives CDR1 SGHVS, CDR2 FNYEAQ. CDR3 DNA sequence: TGTGCAACTCGACAGGGAGAGCTCTTTGGCTACACCTTC. Translating it yields CATRQGELFGYTF.

The chain uses TRBV7-2 and TRBJ1-3; the D is unclear. With 3 bases removed from V and 7 bases from J, the gap between germline ends came to 16 bases. CDR1 and CDR2 from the germline V gene are SGHTA and FQGNSA. The CDR3 loop spans 15 amino acids. The CDR3 DNA sequence: TGTGCCAGCAGCTTCCCCCCCGGGCAGGCCAACACCATATATTTT. Its translation: CASSFPPGQANTIYF.

The J gene is TRBJ1-5, the V gene TRBV10-3; TRBD1 might be the D (5 bases). The germline V gene encodes CDR1 ENHRY and CDR2 SYGVKD. CDR3 length equals 15 residues. Trimming cost V 0 bases and J 3 bases, with 9 bases left between them. Here the CDR3 DNA reads TGTGCCATCAGTGAGTCGGGAGGGGACAATCAGCCCCAGCATTTT. Encoded protein: CAISESGGDNQPQHF.